The T cell receptor (beta chain) under discussion was sequenced for a study of shared clonotypes between healthy human individuals. This CDR3 is built from 14 residues. Germline values: CDR1 SGHRS, CDR2 YFSETQ. The V gene lost 2 bases and the J gene lost 1 base, with 9 bases spanning the gap. It was around 180 ng DNA, about 30,000 T cell genomes, that sorted-subset replicate PCRs used. Assay: immunoSEQ multiplex PCR; the TCRdb copy retains only in-frame clones and omits some. The sample consists of roughly 330,000 clones, about 74% of them appearing once. This clone was counted a single time. The sequenced sample consisted of memory CD4+ T cells sorted from blood. Subset denoted: CD45RA-negative fraction. The chain combines TRBV5-1 with TRBJ1-1; no reliable D call. The clonotype comes from a man aged 30 to 39 in good health. CDR3: CASSFAVPNTEAFF. DNA for the CDR3: TGCGCCAGCAGCTTCGCGGTTCCGAACACTGAAGCTTTCTTT.